A single sample is the source of the 7 T cell receptor beta chains below, sequenced in a study of blood T cell repertoires in COVID-19. Using immunoSEQ multiplex PCR, the repertoire was profiled, and TCRdb retains in-frame clones only, with some absent. This repertoire shows some 270,000 clones, 65% to 85% found once; its top ten account for 1.5%. Sequenced sample: peripheral blood. Every receptor here comes from a woman aged 40 to 50 who had recovered from COVID-19.

The chain recombines TRBV5-1 with TRBJ2-7; D is perhaps TRBD1 (6 bases). V was cut by 0 bases and J by 2 bases, with 12 bases left in between. The CDR3 is 15 residues long. Germline assignment: CDR1 SGHRS and CDR2 YFSETQ. The chain's CDR3 is CASSLALGQTYEQYF. The CDR3 DNA sequence: TGCGCCAGCAGCTTGGCCTTAGGACAGACCTACGAGCAGTACTTC.

The rearrangement uses TRBV5-1 and TRBJ1-3; maybe TRBD1 (6 bases). Trimming removed 6 bases at V and 4 bases at J, with 14 bases between. CDR1 SGHRS and CDR2 YFSETQ come from the germline V gene. The CDR3 consists of 14 residues. The CDR3 region is CASTSGGPGNTIYF. In DNA form, the CDR3 reads TGCGCCAGCACCAGTGGGGGCCCGGGAAACACCATATATTTT.

The chain has TRBV3-1 (or the pseudogene TRBV3-2) and TRBJ1-2, with D possibly being TRBD1 (5 bases). CDR1 is LGHDT and CDR2 is YNNKEL in the germline V gene (reference sequence). With 1 base removed from V and 9 bases from J, the gap between germline ends came to 12 bases. CDR3 length: 13 amino acids. CDR3 nucleotide sequence: TGTGCCAGCAGCCAAGGGGGCCCCCGGAGCTACACCTTC. This sequence encodes CASSQGGPRSYTF.

The V and J genes are TRBV5-5 and TRBJ1-4, with D perhaps matching TRBD1 (6 bases). The CDR3 has 17 amino acids. Germline assignment: CDR1 SGHKS and CDR2 YYEKEE (reference sequence). With 0 bases removed from V and 5 bases from J, the gap between germline ends came to 17 bases. The CDR3 DNA sequence: TGTGCCAGCAGCTTGGTTTTAGGGGGAAACGCAAATGAAAAACTGTTTTTT. The encoded protein is CASSLVLGGNANEKLFF. Based on the CDR3 plus reference TRBV5-5 and TRBJ1-4, the full variable domain is DAGVTQSPTHLIKTRGQQVTLRCSPISGHKSVSWYQQVLGQGPQFIFQYYEKEERGRGNFPDRFSARQFPNYSSELNVNALLLGDSALYLCASSLVLGGNANEKLFFGSGTQLSVL.

This chain uses TRBV2 with TRBJ2-3; D not certain. Trimming left V 8 bases short and J 5 bases short, with 14 bases between. Germline CDR1 reads SNHLY; CDR2 reads FYNNEI. The CDR3 length is 13 residues. The CDR3 spells CASSVEARDTQYF. DNA of the CDR3: TGTGCCAGCTCGGTCGAGGCCAGAGATACGCAGTATTTT.

This chain links TRBV14 with TRBJ2-6; D is perhaps TRBD2 (6 bases). This CDR3 is 17 amino acids long. Per germline, CDR1 SGHDN and CDR2 FVKESK. The ends were cut back, 2 bases at V and 4 bases at J, with 15 bases in the middle. CDR3 nucleotide sequence: TGTGCCAGCAGCCAAAGGAGGGGCCCGAGAGGGGCCAACGTCCTGACTTTC. Its translation is CASSQRRGPRGANVLTF.

V gene TRBV18 combines with J gene TRBJ2-3, with TRBD2 as a possible D gene (7 bases). V lost 3 bases, J lost 1 base, and 14 bases lay in between. This CDR3 contains 16 residues. Germline V CDR1 and CDR2: KGHSH, LQKENI. Written as DNA, the CDR3 is TGTGCCAGCTCACCGCCCCAAGGGGGGGGCACAGATACGCAGTATTTT. Amino acids: CASSPPQGGGTDTQYF. The variable domain in full, completed from reference TRBV18 and TRBJ2-3, reads NAGVMQNPRHLVRRRGQEARLRCSPMKGHSHVYWYRQLPEEGLKFMVYLQKENIIDESGMPKERFSAEFPKEGPSILRIQQVVRGDSAAYFCASSPPQGGGTDTQYFGPGTRLTVL.